This TCR beta chain was identified during a study of T cell repertoires in cytomegalovirus infection. The overall study: As its CMV epitopes, the study selected recently identified HLA-C-restricted and well-studied HLA-B-restricted targets. From public TCR beta signatures came an indication of both CMV infection and matching HLA type.

Study-wide findings and caveats: Of the TCR beta families, the public ones yielded a cumulative frequency that identified carriers of CMV plus the relevant HLA.

TCRdb reprocessed the reads via MiXCR and lists one record per CDR3 protein. The data contain fewer than 65,000 distinct CDR3 sequences, over 15% of them singletons. This clonotype was detected a few times. Its antigen is not known. The germline gives CDR1 SGHTA, CDR2 FQGNSA. Deletions cut 5 bases from V and 9 bases from J, with 11 bases between. The CDR3 loop spans 12 amino acids. The sequence was collected from a human donor in good health (CMV status not recorded). Some clones in this sample may be carry-over from other donors' samples. The rearrangement joins TRBV7-2 to TRBJ2-1; D unresolved. This material consisted of CD8+ T cells from cultured PBMCs, taken from culture after CMV antigen stimulation. In DNA form, the CDR3 reads TGTGCCAGCAGCCCAAGAGGTCGTGAGCAGTTCTTC. Residues: CASSPRGREQFF.